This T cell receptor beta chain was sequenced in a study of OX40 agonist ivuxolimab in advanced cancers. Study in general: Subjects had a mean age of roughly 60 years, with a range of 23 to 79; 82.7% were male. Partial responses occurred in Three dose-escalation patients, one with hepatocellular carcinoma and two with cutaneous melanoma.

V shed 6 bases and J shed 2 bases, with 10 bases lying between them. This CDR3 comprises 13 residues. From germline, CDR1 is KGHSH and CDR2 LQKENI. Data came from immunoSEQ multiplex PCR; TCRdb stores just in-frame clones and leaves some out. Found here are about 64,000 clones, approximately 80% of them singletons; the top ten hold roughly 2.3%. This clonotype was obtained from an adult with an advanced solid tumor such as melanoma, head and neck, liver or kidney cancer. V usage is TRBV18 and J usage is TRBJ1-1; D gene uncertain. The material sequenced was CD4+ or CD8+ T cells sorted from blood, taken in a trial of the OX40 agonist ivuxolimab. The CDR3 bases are TGTGCCAGCTCCCCGGGGAGAAACACTGAAGCTTTCTTT. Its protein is CASSPGRNTEAFF. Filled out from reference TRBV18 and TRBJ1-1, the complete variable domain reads NAGVMQNPRHLVRRRGQEARLRCSPMKGHSHVYWYRQLPEEGLKFMVYLQKENIIDESGMPKERFSAEFPKEGPSILRIQQVVRGDSAAYFCASSPGRNTEAFFGQGTRLTVV.